Each of the 16 T cell receptor beta chains below was sequenced from the same sample in a study of long-term antiretroviral therapy in people with HIV. The assay used was immunoSEQ (version v3.0), run at survey level. The method was immunoSEQ multiplex PCR; TCRdb's version includes in-frame clones alone and lacks a portion of them. The sample consists of about 28,000 clones, 84% of them appearing once. The sample here was unsorted PBMCs, taken 0.4 years after starting antiretroviral therapy. These receptors originate from a man aged 18 to 35 with HIV.

The chain joins TRBV7-8 to TRBJ2-3, with D unresolved. Germline CDR1 reads SGHVS; CDR2 reads FQNEAQ. With 1 base removed from V and 0 bases from J, the gap between germline ends came to 8 bases. The CDR3 spans 15 residues. The CDR3, as DNA: TGTGCCAGCAGCTTAGTCAGGCCTAGCACAGATACGCAGTATTTT. Translating gives CASSLVRPSTDTQYF.

The rearrangement uses TRBV4-3 and TRBJ1-5; maybe TRBD1 (6 bases). CDR3 length: 17 amino acids. V lost 5 bases, J lost 3 bases, and 20 bases lay in between. Per germline, CDR1 LGHNA and CDR2 YSLEER. The chain's CDR3 is CASSLLHSGQYNQPQHF. DNA for the CDR3: TGCGCCAGCAGCTTACTCCACTCAGGACAGTACAATCAGCCCCAGCATTTT.

This chain links TRBV6-5 with TRBJ2-5; 7 bases match TRBD2. The V segment lost 8 bases and the J segment 1 base; nucleotides outside the gene matches: 4. The CDR3 is 13 residues long. Germline CDR1 MNHEY, CDR2 SVGAGI. CDR3 DNA sequence: TGTGCCAGCGAATCTAGCGGCCAAGAGACCCAGTACTTC. It specifies CASESSGQETQYF.

The chain joins TRBV28 to TRBJ2-1; 10 bases align to TRBD1. Trimming removed 3 bases from V and 6 bases from J; junction bases left unmatched: 8. The length of the CDR3 is 16 residues. Germline assignment: CDR1 MDHEN and CDR2 SYDVKM. The CDR3 spells CASSFLRQGAFNEQFF. CDR3 DNA: TGTGCCAGCAGTTTTCTCCGACAGGGGGCTTTCAATGAGCAGTTCTTC.

This clone was detected only a few times. J is TRBJ1-5 and V is TRBV6-5; D unclear. The germline V gene has CDR1 MNHEY and CDR2 SVGAGI. Trimming took 3 bases from V and 9 from J, leaving 15 bases between them. The CDR3 sequence is 14 residues long. The DNA of the CDR3 is TGTGCCAGCAGTTATTATAACGGTGTAAGGCCCCAGCATTTT. Amino acids: CASSYYNGVRPQHF.

A single count supports this clone. V usage is TRBV6-6 and J usage is TRBJ1-1, with D unresolved. Trimming shortened V by 7 bases and J by 3 bases, and 12 bases separated the two germline ends. CDR1 MNHNY and CDR2 SVGAGI come from the germline V gene (reference sequence). The CDR3 loop spans 13 amino acids. Written as DNA, the CDR3 is TGTGCCAGCAAAACGGGAGTTTACACTGAAGCTTTCTTT. Protein product: CASKTGVYTEAFF.

The chain is built from TRBV5-1 and TRBJ1-2; no clear D. Germline V gene sequence: CDR1 SGHRS, CDR2 YFSETQ. There are 13 residues in the CDR3. Trimming took 0 bases from V and 3 from J, leaving 6 bases between them. CDR3 amino acids: CASSLVTDYGYTF. CDR3 bases: TGCGCCAGCAGCTTGGTCACCGACTATGGCTACACCTTC. The full variable domain, in which reference TRBV5-1 and TRBJ1-2 provide the parts outside the CDR3, is KAGVTQTPRYLIKTRGQQVTLSCSPISGHRSVSWYQQTPGQGLQFLFEYFSETQRNKGNFPGRFSGRQFSNSRSEMNVSTLELGDSALYLCASSLVTDYGYTFGSGTRLTVV.

The chain links TRBV6-5 to TRBJ1-6; no definite D call. The germline CDR1 and CDR2 sequences are MNHEY and SVGAGI. V was pared by 7 bases and J by 6 bases, with 16 bases between. This CDR3 is built from 15 residues. The CDR3 DNA is TGTGCCAGCACTATAAGGTCATTGGGTAATTCACCCCTCCACTTT. Translating gives CASTIRSLGNSPLHF.

This clone was seen only once. The chain recombines TRBV5-1 with TRBJ2-5; D might be TRBD2 (5 bases). This CDR3 has 15 residues. The germline V gene has CDR1 SGHRS and CDR2 YFSETQ. V lost 2 bases, J lost 4 bases, and 15 bases lay in between. CDR3 sequence (DNA): TGCGCCAGCAGCTTAAGGGCAGGACTCGGAGAGACCCAGTACTTC. Amino acids: CASSLRAGLGETQYF.

The rearrangement uses TRBV12-5 and TRBJ1-4; perhaps TRBD1 as D (6 bases). CDR1 is LGHNT, CDR2 FRNRAP, per germline. Trimming cost V 0 bases and J 5 bases, with 19 bases left between them. The CDR3 loop spans 18 amino acids. CDR3 protein: CASGLVLPQGHGNEKLFF. CDR3 nucleotides: TGTGCTAGTGGTTTGGTGCTTCCCCAGGGGCACGGGAATGAAAAACTGTTTTTT.

The chain has TRBV7-3 and TRBJ2-2; 10 positions agree with TRBD2. The germline V gene encodes CDR1 SGHTA and CDR2 FQGTGA. With 5 bases clipped from V and 4 bases from J, the junction kept 7 bases outside the gene matches. The CDR3 sequence is 16 residues long. The chain's CDR3 is CASSATSGIGTGELFF. For the CDR3, the DNA is TGTGCCAGCAGCGCTACTAGCGGGATTGGCACCGGGGAGCTGTTTTTT. Full variable domain (rest looked up from reference TRBV7-3 and TRBJ2-2): GAGVSQTPSNKVTEKGKYVELRCDPISGHTALYWYRQSLGQGPEFLIYFQGTGAADDSGLPNDRFFAVRPEGSVSTLKIQRTERGDSAVYLCASSATSGIGTGELFFGEGSRLTVL.

The genes are TRBV28 and TRBJ2-7; the D call may be TRBD1 or TRBD2 (6 bases each). The V end was cut by 4 bases, the J end by 1 base, with 17 bases between. The CDR3 sequence is 16 residues long. Germline V lookup: CDR1 MDHEN, CDR2 SYDVKM. DNA for the CDR3: TGTGCCAGCAGTTCCCTATTTGGGGGGCCTTCCTACGAGCAGTACTTC. It is translated as CASSSLFGGPSYEQYF.

The chain combines TRBV5-1 with TRBJ2-1, with D possibly TRBD2 on 6 matching bases. The CDR3 loop spans 14 amino acids. V was cut by 6 bases and J by 0 bases, with 10 bases left in between. Germline CDR1 is SGHRS and CDR2 is YFSETQ. CDR3 in amino acids: CASKTSPSYNEQFF. CDR3 sequence (DNA): TGCGCCAGCAAAACTAGCCCCTCCTACAATGAGCAGTTCTTC. Based on the CDR3 plus reference TRBV5-1 and TRBJ2-1, the full variable domain is KAGVTQTPRYLIKTRGQQVTLSCSPISGHRSVSWYQQTPGQGLQFLFEYFSETQRNKGNFPGRFSGRQFSNSRSEMNVSTLELGDSALYLCASKTSPSYNEQFFGPGTRLTVL.

The gene calls are TRBV6-5 and TRBJ2-7; tentatively, D is TRBD1 (6 bases). The CDR3 contains 14 residues. In germline, CDR1 is MNHEY, CDR2 SVGAGI. V lost 6 bases and J 2 bases, leaving 14 bases between the germline ends. The DNA for the CDR3 is TGTGCCAGCAGCCCCGCGACAGGTACCTACGAGCAGTACTTC. This sequence encodes CASSPATGTYEQYF.

The rearrangement joins TRBV14 to TRBJ2-3, with D possibly TRBD2 on 6 matching bases. The CDR3 contains 12 residues. V lost 4 bases, J lost 8 bases, and 10 bases lay in between. The V gene's germline CDR1 is SGHDN and CDR2 FVKESK. CDR3 nucleotide sequence: TGTGCCAGCAGCCCTGGGGGAGGTACGCAGTATTTT. This sequence encodes CASSPGGGTQYF.

The gene calls are TRBV29-1 and TRBJ2-7; 9 bases are shared with TRBD2. Unmatched junction bases numbered 5, after V lost 3 bases and J lost 5 bases. There are 13 residues in the CDR3. Germline loops: CDR1 SQVTM, CDR2 ANQGSEA. CDR3 DNA sequence: TGCAGCGTTGAGGCTAGCGGGAACAACGAGCAGTACTTC. Translation gives CSVEASGNNEQYF.